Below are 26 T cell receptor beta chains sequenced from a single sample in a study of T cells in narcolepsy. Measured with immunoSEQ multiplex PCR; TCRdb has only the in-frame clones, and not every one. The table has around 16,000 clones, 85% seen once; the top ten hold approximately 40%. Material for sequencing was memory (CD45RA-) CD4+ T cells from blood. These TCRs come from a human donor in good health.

CDR3 DNA: TGTGCCAGTCAGGGATACCAAGAGACCCAGTACTTC. It encodes CASQGYQETQYF. The chain employs TRBV10-3 and TRBJ2-5; D might be TRBD1 (5 bases). Trimming left V 10 bases short and J 0 bases short, with 9 bases between. Looked up from germline, CDR1 is ENHRY and CDR2 is SYGVKD. The CDR3 sequence is 12 residues long.

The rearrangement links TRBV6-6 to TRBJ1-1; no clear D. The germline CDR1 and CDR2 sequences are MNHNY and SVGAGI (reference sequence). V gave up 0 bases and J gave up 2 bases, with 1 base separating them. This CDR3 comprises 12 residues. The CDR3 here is CASSYSNTEAFF. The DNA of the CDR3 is TGTGCCAGCAGTTACTCCAACACTGAAGCTTTCTTT.

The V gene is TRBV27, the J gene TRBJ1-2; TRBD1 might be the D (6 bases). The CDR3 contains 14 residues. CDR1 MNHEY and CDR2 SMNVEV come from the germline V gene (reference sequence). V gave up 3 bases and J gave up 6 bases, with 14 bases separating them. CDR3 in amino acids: CASSFNRERDGYTF. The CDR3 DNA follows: TGTGCCAGCAGTTTCAACAGGGAACGGGATGGCTACACCTTC.

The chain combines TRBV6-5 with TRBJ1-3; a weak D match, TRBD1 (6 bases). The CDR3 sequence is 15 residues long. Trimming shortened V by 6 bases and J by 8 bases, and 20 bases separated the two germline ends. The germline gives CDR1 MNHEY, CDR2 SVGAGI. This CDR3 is CASRGSGTWGDTIYF. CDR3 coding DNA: TGTGCCAGCAGGGGATCGGGGACATGGGGAGACACCATATATTTT.

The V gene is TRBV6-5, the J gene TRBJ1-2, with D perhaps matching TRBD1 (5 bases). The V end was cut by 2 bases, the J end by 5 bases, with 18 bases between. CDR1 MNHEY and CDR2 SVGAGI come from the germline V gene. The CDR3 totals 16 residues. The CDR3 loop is CASSYPRGVWGYGYTF. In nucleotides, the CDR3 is TGTGCCAGCAGTTACCCAAGGGGTGTCTGGGGTTATGGCTACACCTTC.

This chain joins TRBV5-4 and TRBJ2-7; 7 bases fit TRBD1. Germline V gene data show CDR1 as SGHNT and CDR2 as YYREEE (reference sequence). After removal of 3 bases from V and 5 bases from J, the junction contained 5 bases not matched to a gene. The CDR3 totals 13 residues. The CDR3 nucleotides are TGTGCCAGCAGCTCCGCCGGGACAGACGAGCAGTACTTC. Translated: CASSSAGTDEQYF.

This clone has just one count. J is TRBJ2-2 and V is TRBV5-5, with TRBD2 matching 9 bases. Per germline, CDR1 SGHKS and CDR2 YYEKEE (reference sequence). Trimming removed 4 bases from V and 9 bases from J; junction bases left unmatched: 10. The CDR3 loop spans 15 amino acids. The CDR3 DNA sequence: TGTGCCAGCAGCGTGGGACTAGCATCTAACCGGGAGCTGTTTTTT. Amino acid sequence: CASSVGLASNRELFF.

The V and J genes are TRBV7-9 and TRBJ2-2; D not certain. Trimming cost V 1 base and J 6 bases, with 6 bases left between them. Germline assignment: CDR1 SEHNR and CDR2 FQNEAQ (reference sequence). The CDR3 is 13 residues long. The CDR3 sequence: CASSLVGAGELFF. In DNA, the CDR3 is TGTGCCAGCAGCTTAGTTGGGGCCGGGGAGCTGTTTTTT.

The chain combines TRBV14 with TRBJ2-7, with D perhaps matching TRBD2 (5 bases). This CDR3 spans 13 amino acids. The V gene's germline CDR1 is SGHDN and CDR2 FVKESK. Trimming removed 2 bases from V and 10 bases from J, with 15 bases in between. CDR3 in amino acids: CASSQPPGSTQYF. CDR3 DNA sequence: TGTGCCAGCAGCCAACCGCCGGGGTCGACTCAGTACTTC. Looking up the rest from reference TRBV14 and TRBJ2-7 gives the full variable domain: EAGVTQFPSHSVIEKGQTVTLRCDPISGHDNLYWYRRVMGKEIKFLLHFVKESKQDESGMPNNRFLAERTGGTYSTLKVQPAELEDSGVYFCASSQPPGSTQYFGPGTRLTVT.

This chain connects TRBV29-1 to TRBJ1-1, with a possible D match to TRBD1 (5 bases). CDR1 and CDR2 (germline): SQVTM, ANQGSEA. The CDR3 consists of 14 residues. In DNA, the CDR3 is TGCAGAACTACCCTGGCAGGTCAGGGCACTGAAGCTTTCTTT. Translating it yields CRTTLAGQGTEAFF.

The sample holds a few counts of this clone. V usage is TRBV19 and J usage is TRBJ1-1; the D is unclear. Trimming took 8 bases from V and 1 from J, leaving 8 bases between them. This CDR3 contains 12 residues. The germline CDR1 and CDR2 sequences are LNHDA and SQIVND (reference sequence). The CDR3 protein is CASARGNTEAFF. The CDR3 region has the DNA TGTGCCAGTGCGCGAGGGAACACTGAAGCTTTCTTT.

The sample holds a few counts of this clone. The CDR3 spells CASSLAGTGSTDTQYF. CDR3 nucleotides: TGTGCCAGCAGCTTGGCCGGGACGGGGAGCACAGATACGCAGTATTTT. The rearrangement links TRBV11-3 to TRBJ2-3; tentatively, D is TRBD1 or TRBD2 (5 bases each). The CDR3 covers 16 residues. Germline-derived CDR1 and CDR2 are SGHNT and YENEEA. Trimming removed 3 bases from V and 0 bases from J, with 13 bases in between.

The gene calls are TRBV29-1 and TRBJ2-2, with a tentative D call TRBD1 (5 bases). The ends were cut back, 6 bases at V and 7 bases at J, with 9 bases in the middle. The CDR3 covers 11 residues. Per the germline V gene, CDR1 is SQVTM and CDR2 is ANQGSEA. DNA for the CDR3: TGCAGCGTCACAGACAGCGGGGAGCTGTTTTTT. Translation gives CSVTDSGELFF.

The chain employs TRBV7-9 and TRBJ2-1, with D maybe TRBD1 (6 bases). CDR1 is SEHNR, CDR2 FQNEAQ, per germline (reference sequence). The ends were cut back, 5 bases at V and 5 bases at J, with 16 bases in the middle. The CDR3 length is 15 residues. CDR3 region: CASSPRTAQHNEQFF. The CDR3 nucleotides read TGTGCCAGCAGCCCTCGGACAGCGCAGCACAATGAGCAGTTCTTC.

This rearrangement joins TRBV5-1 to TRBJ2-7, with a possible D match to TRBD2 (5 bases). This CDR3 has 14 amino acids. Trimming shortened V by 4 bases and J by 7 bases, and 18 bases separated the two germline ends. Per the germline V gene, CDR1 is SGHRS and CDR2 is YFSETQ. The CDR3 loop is CASSRQRAGGEQYF. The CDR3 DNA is TGCGCCAGCAGCCGGCAAAGGGCCGGCGGGGAGCAGTACTTC. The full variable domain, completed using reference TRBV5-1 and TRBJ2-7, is KAGVTQTPRYLIKTRGQQVTLSCSPISGHRSVSWYQQTPGQGLQFLFEYFSETQRNKGNFPGRFSGRQFSNSRSEMNVSTLELGDSALYLCASSRQRAGGEQYFGPGTRLTVT.

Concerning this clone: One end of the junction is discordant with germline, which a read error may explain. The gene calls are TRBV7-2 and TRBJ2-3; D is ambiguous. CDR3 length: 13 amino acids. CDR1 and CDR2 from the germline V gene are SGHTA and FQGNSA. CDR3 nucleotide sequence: TGTGCCAGCAGTTCCCAACTGCCAGATACGCAGTGTTTT. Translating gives CASSSQLPDTQCF.

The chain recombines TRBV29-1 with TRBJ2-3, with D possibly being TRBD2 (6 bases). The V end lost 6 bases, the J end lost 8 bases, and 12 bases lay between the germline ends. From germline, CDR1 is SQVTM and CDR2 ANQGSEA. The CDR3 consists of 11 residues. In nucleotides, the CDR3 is TGCAGCGTGAGGGCCGGGGGTACGCAGTATTTT. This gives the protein CSVRAGGTQYF.

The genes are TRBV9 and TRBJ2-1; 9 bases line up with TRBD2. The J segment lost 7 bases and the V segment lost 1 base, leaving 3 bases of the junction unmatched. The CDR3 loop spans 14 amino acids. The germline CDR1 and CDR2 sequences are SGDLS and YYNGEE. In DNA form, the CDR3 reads TGTGCCAGCAGCGTAACTAGCGGGTTGAATGAGCAGTTCTTC. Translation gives CASSVTSGLNEQFF.

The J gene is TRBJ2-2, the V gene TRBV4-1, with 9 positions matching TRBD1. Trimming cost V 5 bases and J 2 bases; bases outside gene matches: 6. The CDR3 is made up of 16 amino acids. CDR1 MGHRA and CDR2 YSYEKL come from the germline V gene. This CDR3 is CASSGRDRDNTGELFF. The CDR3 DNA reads TGCGCCAGCAGCGGCCGGGACAGGGACAACACCGGGGAGCTGTTTTTT.

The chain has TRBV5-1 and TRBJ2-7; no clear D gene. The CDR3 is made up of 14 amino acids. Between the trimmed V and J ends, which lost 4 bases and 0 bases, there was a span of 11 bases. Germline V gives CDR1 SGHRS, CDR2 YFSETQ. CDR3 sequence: CASSPRASSYEQYF. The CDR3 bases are TGCGCCAGCAGCCCCCGGGCCAGCTCCTACGAGCAGTACTTC.

This chain's CDR3 is CASSPQGAGELFF. In nucleotides, the CDR3 is TGTGCCAGCTCACCACAGGGCGCCGGGGAGCTGTTTTTT. This chain connects TRBV18 to TRBJ2-2; D remains ambiguous. The CDR3 contains 13 residues. Looked up from germline, CDR1 is KGHSH and CDR2 is LQKENI. Trimming removed 1 base from V and 6 bases from J, with 6 bases in between.

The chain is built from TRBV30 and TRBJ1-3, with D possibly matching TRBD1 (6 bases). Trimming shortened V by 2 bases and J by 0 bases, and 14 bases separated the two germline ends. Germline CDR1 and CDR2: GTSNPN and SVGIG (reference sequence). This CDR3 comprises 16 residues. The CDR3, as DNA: TGTGCCTGGAGTCCACAGGGAATGAGCTCTGGAAACACCATATATTTT. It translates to CAWSPQGMSSGNTIYF.

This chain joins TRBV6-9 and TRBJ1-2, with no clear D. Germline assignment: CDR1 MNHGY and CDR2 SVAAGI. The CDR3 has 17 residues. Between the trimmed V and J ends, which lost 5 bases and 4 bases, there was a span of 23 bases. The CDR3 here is CASSARMSYGKTYGYTF. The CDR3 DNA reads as TGTGCCAGCAGTGCGAGAATGTCTTACGGAAAGACCTATGGCTACACCTTC.

Written as DNA, the CDR3 is TGTGCCAGCAGCGCTAGCGGGGGAGGGGATACGCAGTATTTT. This gives the protein CASSASGGGDTQYF. The chain uses TRBV7-7 and TRBJ2-3, with TRBD2 matching 10 bases. The V gene end was trimmed by 5 bases and the J gene end by 6 bases; junction bases not matched to a gene: 5. Per germline, CDR1 SSHAT and CDR2 FNYEAQ (reference sequence). The CDR3 has 14 amino acids.

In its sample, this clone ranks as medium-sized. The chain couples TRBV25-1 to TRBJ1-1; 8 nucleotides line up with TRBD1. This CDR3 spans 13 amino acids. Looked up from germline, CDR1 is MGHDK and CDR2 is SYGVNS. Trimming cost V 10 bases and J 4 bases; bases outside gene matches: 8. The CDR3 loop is CATQGARSTEAFF. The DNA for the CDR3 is TGTGCCACCCAGGGGGCGCGGAGCACTGAAGCTTTCTTT.

The CDR3 DNA is TGTGCCAGCTCACCCAGGACAGCAGATACGCAGTATTTT. Translating gives CASSPRTADTQYF. This chain connects TRBV18 to TRBJ2-3, with D possibly being TRBD1 (6 bases). This CDR3 is 13 amino acids long. V gave up 3 bases and J gave up 4 bases, with 8 bases separating them. Germline V gene lookup returns CDR1 KGHSH and CDR2 LQKENI.